This T cell receptor beta chain is drawn from a study of cytomegalovirus exposure and HLA in healthy donors. Findings of the study overall: The study found most TCR sequences rare, yet found some public TCRs in many donors. TCR beta V- and J-gene trimming, according to a later analysis, was linked to a missense DCLRE1C variant. The study recorded more than 150 TCR beta chains that were cytomegalovirus-associated.

The primer mix had 60 Vbeta and 13 Jbeta primers. Some clones are missing from TCRdb's copy, which holds only in-frame ones; the method was immunoSEQ multiplex PCR. The table includes hundreds of thousands of clones, roughly 85% detected once. In its sample, this clone was seen a few times. The antigen is undetermined. The V gene lost 2 bases and the J gene lost 3 bases, with 11 bases spanning the gap. The CDR3 is 15 residues long. Germline CDR1 MNHNS, CDR2 SASEGT. Sequencing used PBMCs. The clonotype originates from a girl aged 2-10 years in good health and CMV-seronegative. The chain recombines TRBV6-1 with TRBJ2-1; a weak D match, TRBD1 (6 bases). In nucleotides, the CDR3 is TGTGCCAGCAGTGAAACAGGGTTTTTCTACAATGAGCAGTTCTTC. It codes for CASSETGFFYNEQFF.